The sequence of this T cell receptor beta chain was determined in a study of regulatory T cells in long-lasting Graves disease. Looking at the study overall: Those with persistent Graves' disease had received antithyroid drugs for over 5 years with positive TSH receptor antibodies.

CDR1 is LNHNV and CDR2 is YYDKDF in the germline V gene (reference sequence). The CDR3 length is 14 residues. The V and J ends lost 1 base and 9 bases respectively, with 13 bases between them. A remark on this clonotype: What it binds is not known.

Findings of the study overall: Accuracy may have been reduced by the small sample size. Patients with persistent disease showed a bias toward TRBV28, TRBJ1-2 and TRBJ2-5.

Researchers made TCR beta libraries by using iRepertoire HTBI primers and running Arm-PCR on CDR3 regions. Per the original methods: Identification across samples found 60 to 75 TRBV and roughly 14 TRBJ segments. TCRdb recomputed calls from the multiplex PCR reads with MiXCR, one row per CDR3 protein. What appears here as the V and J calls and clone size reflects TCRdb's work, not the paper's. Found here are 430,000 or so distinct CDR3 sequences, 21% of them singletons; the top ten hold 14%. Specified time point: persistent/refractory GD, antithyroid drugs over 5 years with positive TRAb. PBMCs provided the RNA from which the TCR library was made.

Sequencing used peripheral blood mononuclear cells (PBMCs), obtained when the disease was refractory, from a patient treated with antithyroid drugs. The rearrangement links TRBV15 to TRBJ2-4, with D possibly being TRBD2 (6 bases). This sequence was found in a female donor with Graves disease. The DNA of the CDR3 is TGTGCCACCAGCAGAGCCGACCCGACTAGCATTCAGTACTTC. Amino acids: CATSRADPTSIQYF.